The 29 T cell receptor beta chains presented below share a single source sample, sequenced in a study of regulatory T cells in long-lasting Graves disease. Time point given: newly diagnosed GD, antithyroid drugs for less than 3 months. There was RNA extracted from PBMCs, and the TCR library was made from it. Arm-PCR of CDR3 regions and iRepertoire HTBI primers were the basis on which TCR beta libraries were built. TCRdb processed the multiplex PCR reads anew with MiXCR; each CDR3 protein has one entry. The table lists some 340,000 distinct CDR3 sequences, about 12% of them singletons. These data also formed part of another study, on T cells in Graves' hyperthyroidism and ophthalmopathy.

The sequencing here drew on peripheral blood mononuclear cells (PBMCs), taken at new diagnosis, from a patient treated with antithyroid drugs. Source of these receptors: a woman aged 18-35 years with Graves disease.

The genes are TRBV7-2 and TRBJ1-1; D might be TRBD1 (6 bases). This CDR3 is 16 amino acids long. CDR1 is SGHTA, CDR2 FQGNSA, per germline. V was clipped by 6 bases and J by 2 bases, with 19 bases between them. The CDR3 DNA reads as TGTGCCAGCAGGTCCGAAACAGGGATCTCAAACACTGAAGCTTTCTTT. This sequence encodes CASRSETGISNTEAFF.

This clonotype was recorded many times. The chain employs TRBV15 and TRBJ1-4; 10 bases are shared with TRBD1. CDR3 length: 15 residues. Trimming removed 1 base from V and 6 bases from J; junction bases left unmatched: 2. Germline V CDR1 and CDR2: LNHNV, YYDKDF (reference sequence). In nucleotides, the CDR3 is TGTGCCACCAGCAGAGGGACAGGGGGTGATGAAAAACTGTTTTTT. This codes for CATSRGTGGDEKLFF.

This clonotype was picked up a small number of times. A much larger clone differs from this one at a single base, so this may be a read error. The genes are TRBV7-2 and TRBJ2-6; D is perhaps TRBD1 (5 bases). Germline V lookup: CDR1 SGHTA, CDR2 FQGNSA. The CDR3 sequence is 17 residues long. CDR3 in DNA: TGTGCCAGCAGCCCACGAGGCCGTAGCTCTGGGGCCAACGCCCTGACTTTC. Protein: CASSPRGRSSGANALTF.

The chain employs TRBV12-3 or TRBV12-4 and TRBJ2-5; 11 bases line up with TRBD2. With V trimmed by 5 bases and J by 3 bases, 5 bases remained unmatched. The CDR3 totals 15 residues. The CDR3 loop reads CASSTSGGYEETQYF. The CDR3 DNA follows: TGTGCCAGCAGTACTAGCGGGGGCTACGAAGAGACCCAGTACTTC.

This clonotype was seen only a few times. Relative to the germline gene, one junction end is altered; a read error may explain this. The chain couples TRBV2 to TRBJ1-1; TRBD1 might be the D (6 bases). Germline assignment: CDR1 SNHLY and CDR2 FYNNEI. This CDR3 has 14 residues. CDR3 DNA sequence: TGTGCCAGCAGTGAGACAGGACTGAACACTAAAGCTTTCTTT. Translated, it gives CASSETGLNTKAFF.

In this sample, this clonotype turned up many times. The genes are TRBV27 and TRBJ1-2, with D hard to call. This CDR3 region has 14 residues. The germline V gene has CDR1 MNHEY and CDR2 SMNVEV (reference sequence). Trimming cost V 4 bases and J 0 bases, with 9 bases left between them. This CDR3 is CASSSPTTNYGYTF. CDR3 nucleotides: TGTGCCAGCAGTTCCCCCACCACTAACTATGGCTACACCTTC.

This rearrangement joins TRBV18 to TRBJ1-4; 9 bases agree with TRBD1. Germline V gene data show CDR1 as KGHSH and CDR2 as LQKENI. J was trimmed by 13 bases and V by 2 bases; bases with no gene match: 14. The length of the CDR3 is 16 residues. For the CDR3, the DNA is TGTGCCAGCTCACCAACCGGGGACAGGGTAACTAGAGCACTGTTTTTT. Its translation: CASSPTGDRVTRALFF.

This clonotype showed up many times. V is TRBV12-3 or TRBV12-4 and J is TRBJ2-1; D ambiguous. This CDR3 is 11 amino acids long. V dropped 2 bases and J dropped 8 bases, with 4 bases sitting between them. The CDR3 here is CASSLSHEQFF. The CDR3 bases are TGTGCCAGCAGTTTATCGCATGAGCAGTTCTTC.

This clonotype was counted ten times or more. The chain has TRBV29-1 and TRBJ1-1; D gene ambiguous. Per the germline V gene, CDR1 is SQVTM and CDR2 is ANQGSEA. The CDR3 extends over 12 amino acids. The V and J ends lost 7 bases and 1 base respectively, with 10 bases between them. The CDR3 spells CSASAPNTEAFF. CDR3 DNA sequence: TGCAGCGCCAGCGCCCCGAACACTGAAGCTTTCTTT.

This clonotype was counted a few times. This chain joins TRBV20-1 and TRBJ2-7; 8 positions match TRBD1. The CDR3 consists of 14 residues. V gave up 4 bases and J gave up 0 bases; unmatched junction bases: 5. Germline V gene lookup returns CDR1 DFQATT and CDR2 SNEGSKA (reference sequence). The CDR3 loop reads CSAIPGGGSYEQYF. The CDR3 DNA sequence: TGCAGTGCTATACCAGGGGGCGGCTCCTACGAGCAGTACTTC.

V gene TRBV11-2 combines with J gene TRBJ2-5, with 14 bases matching TRBD2. In germline, CDR1 is SGHAT, CDR2 FQNNGV. The CDR3 length is 13 residues. Trimming removed 5 bases from V and 11 bases from J; junction bases left unmatched: 4. The CDR3 coding sequence is TGTGCCAGCAGCGAGGGACTAGCGGGGGAGCAGTACTTC. It is translated as CASSEGLAGEQYF.

This clonotype was seen at least ten times. This chain links TRBV12-3 or TRBV12-4 with TRBJ1-2; D gene uncertain. The CDR3 covers 13 residues. Trimming stripped 6 bases from V and 9 bases from J, with 17 bases between. The CDR3 coding sequence is TGTGCCAGCAGGATCTTCGGGTCGGTGCGCTACACCTTC. Its protein is CASRIFGSVRYTF.

This clonotype was counted many times. The chain couples TRBV12-3 or TRBV12-4 to TRBJ1-2; tentative D call: TRBD1 (5 bases). The CDR3 loop spans 13 amino acids. The V end lost 6 bases, the J end lost 8 bases, and 16 bases lay between the germline ends. CDR3 loop: CASRPSGGRGYTF. CDR3 DNA sequence: TGTGCCAGCAGGCCCTCGGGGGGGAGAGGCTACACCTTC.

The chain joins TRBV30 to TRBJ1-2; TRBD1 matches at 7 bases. The V segment lost 7 bases and the J segment 8 bases; nucleotides outside the gene matches: 10. CDR3 length: 12 amino acids. CDR1 is GTSNPN and CDR2 is SVGIG in the germline V gene (reference sequence). The CDR3 DNA reads as TGTGCCTCCGAGGGGGCAGGGCAAGGCTACACCTTC. Translation: CASEGAGQGYTF.

The chain carries TRBV25-1 and TRBJ1-1, with 10 bases lining up with TRBD1. Per the germline V gene, CDR1 is MGHDK and CDR2 is SYGVNS. This CDR3 has 15 residues. The V and J ends lost 6 bases and 4 bases, in that order; junction bases with no gene match: 8. CDR3 DNA sequence: TGTGCCAGCAGCCGGACAGGGGGGATCGGCACTGAAGCTTTCTTT. It is translated as CASSRTGGIGTEAFF.

As to this clonotype: A much larger clone sits a single nucleotide away, making a read error possible. CDR3 sequence (DNA): TGTGTCAGCAGCCCGGGGGTGAACACTGAAGCTTTCTTT. Residues: CVSSPGVNTEAFF. This chain links TRBV7-2 with TRBJ1-1; D might be TRBD1 (5 bases). There are 13 residues in the CDR3. Germline V gene sequence: CDR1 SGHTA, CDR2 FQGNSA.

This clonotype was observed many times. The rearrangement uses TRBV12-3 or TRBV12-4 and TRBJ1-1; D remains unclear. V was cut by 1 base and J by 4 bases, with 10 bases left in between. The CDR3 is made up of 14 amino acids. CDR3 sequence reads: CASSLVSGFTEAFF. Here the CDR3 DNA reads TGTGCCAGCAGTTTAGTATCGGGATTCACTGAAGCTTTCTTT.

J is TRBJ2-5 and V is TRBV6-1; 8 nucleotides line up with TRBD2. The CDR3 extends over 15 amino acids. Trimming removed 8 bases from V and 5 bases from J; junction bases left unmatched: 13. Germline V gene sequence: CDR1 MNHNS, CDR2 SASEGT. CDR3 loop: CASGAAGGLGETQYF. The CDR3 nucleotides read TGTGCCAGCGGGGCGGCGGGGGGTTTGGGGGAGACCCAGTACTTC.

This clonotype was detected ten times or more. The genes are TRBV3-1 and TRBJ1-1; 9 bases are shared with TRBD1. The CDR3 runs to 15 residues. V shed 6 bases and J 4 bases; nucleotides not matched to a gene: 9. Germline lookup yields CDR1 LGHDT and CDR2 YNNKEL (reference sequence). Here the CDR3 DNA reads TGTGCCAGCAGACGTTTACAGGGGGCGATCACTGAAGCTTTCTTT. Translating gives CASRRLQGAITEAFF.

This clonotype appeared many times. J is TRBJ2-1 and V is TRBV11-2, with D possibly called TRBD1 or TRBD2 (5 bases each). The CDR3 sequence is 20 residues long. Trimming removed 4 bases from V and 3 bases from J, with 28 bases in between. From germline, CDR1 is SGHAT and CDR2 FQNNGV. CDR3 DNA sequence: TGTGCCAGCAGCTCACCGTGGGGGAGCCCCGGGCCGACCCTCTACAATGAGCAGTTCTTC. Residues: CASSSPWGSPGPTLYNEQFF. The whole variable domain, filled in from reference TRBV11-2 and TRBJ2-1, reads EAGVAQSPRYKIIEKRQSVAFWCNPISGHATLYWYQQILGQGPKLLIQFQNNGVVDDSQLPKDRFSAERLKGVDSTLKIQPAKLEDSAVYLCASSSPWGSPGPTLYNEQFFGPGTRLTVL.

In its sample, this clonotype was seen a few times. The chain uses TRBV18 and TRBJ2-3; TRBD2 is a possible D gene (5 bases). V was cut by 0 bases and J by 5 bases, with 18 bases left in between. Germline V gene sequence: CDR1 KGHSH, CDR2 LQKENI. CDR3 length equals 17 residues. CDR3 in DNA: TGTGCCAGCTCACCACCGGGTGGCATGGGAGCGATAGATACGCAGTATTTT. As protein: CASSPPGGMGAIDTQYF.

There are many counts of this clonotype. The chain joins TRBV15 to TRBJ1-5; D may be TRBD1 (5 bases). V gave up 7 bases and J gave up 0 bases, with 10 bases separating them. The CDR3 has 14 amino acids. CDR1 and CDR2 (germline): LNHNV, YYDKDF (reference sequence). The CDR3 region is CATIGTYSNQPQHF. The CDR3 region has the DNA TGTGCCACCATAGGGACCTATAGCAATCAGCCCCAGCATTTT.

This clonotype came up once. A much larger clone differs from this one at a single base, so this may be a read error. The V and J genes are TRBV6-2 or TRBV6-3 and TRBJ1-1; possible D gene TRBD1, 5 bases. Trimming stripped 5 bases from V and 2 bases from J, with 15 bases between. From germline, CDR1 is MNHEY and CDR2 SVGEGT. The CDR3 spans 15 residues. The CDR3 is CASSGGDGINTEAFF. In nucleotides, the CDR3 is TGTGCCAGCAGTGGGGGAGACGGGATAAACACTGAAGCTTTCTTT.

At least ten counts were recorded for this clonotype. CDR3 region: CASSLTLDTGELFF. The DNA for the CDR3 is TGTGCCAGCAGCCTCACTTTGGACACCGGGGAGCTGTTTTTT. The rearrangement links TRBV3-1 to TRBJ2-2, with no clear D. Per germline, CDR1 LGHDT and CDR2 YNNKEL (reference sequence). This CDR3 spans 14 amino acids. V lost 4 bases, J lost 3 bases, and 9 bases lay in between. The complete variable domain, with remaining parts taken from reference TRBV3-1 and TRBJ2-2, reads DTAVSQTPKYLVTQMGNDKSIKCEQNLGHDTMYWYKQDSKKFLKIMFSYNNKELIINETVPNRFSPKSPDKAHLNLHINSLELGDSAVYFCASSLTLDTGELFFGEGSRLTVL.

This clonotype was seen at least ten times. The CDR3, as DNA: TGTGCCAGCAGCCCGTCGCCCGGCGACTACAATGAGCAGTTCTTC. This encodes CASSPSPGDYNEQFF. The V call is TRBV5-6, the J call TRBJ2-1; D unclear. The CDR3 is made up of 15 amino acids. Germline lookup yields CDR1 SGHDT and CDR2 YYEEEE. The V end was cut by 4 bases, the J end by 3 bases, with 14 bases between.

The chain has TRBV20-1 and TRBJ2-2; no clear D gene. The CDR3 loop spans 13 amino acids. Germline loops: CDR1 DFQATT, CDR2 SNEGSKA (reference sequence). The V end was cut by 1 base, the J end by 1 base, with 4 bases between. In nucleotides, the CDR3 is TGCAGTGCTAGAGTCCGGAACACCGGGGAGCTGTTTTTT. Translating it yields CSARVRNTGELFF.

This clonotype showed up just a few times. The gene calls are TRBV7-9 and TRBJ1-1, with D unclear. Between the trimmed V and J ends, which lost 1 base and 11 bases, there was a span of 14 bases. The CDR3 runs to 13 residues. Germline CDR1 SEHNR, CDR2 FQNEAQ (reference sequence). The CDR3 sequence is CASSLVGLGWAFF. As DNA, the CDR3 is TGTGCCAGCAGCTTAGTAGGGCTTGGCTGGGCTTTCTTT.

For this clonotype: This likely stems from a read error, as it lies one base from a far larger clone. The rearrangement links TRBV28 to TRBJ2-5; 9 positions match TRBD1. The CDR3 is 15 residues long. CDR1 is MDHEN, CDR2 SYDVKM, per germline. The trim removed 6 bases at V and 11 bases at J, leaving 16 bases unmatched. CDR3 nucleotide sequence: TGTGCCAGCAGCCTCCGGGACAGGGTACGGGGTGAGCAGTACTTC. The encoded protein is CASSLRDRVRGEQYF.

This clonotype came up many times. V is TRBV12-3 or TRBV12-4 and J is TRBJ2-1, with 12 bases aligning to TRBD2. The V gene end was trimmed by 6 bases and the J gene end by 3 bases; junction bases not matched to a gene: 9. This CDR3 contains 17 residues. CDR3: CASRRGGGLAGYNEQFF. The CDR3 coding sequence is TGTGCCAGCAGGAGGGGGGGGGGACTAGCGGGCTACAATGAGCAGTTCTTC.